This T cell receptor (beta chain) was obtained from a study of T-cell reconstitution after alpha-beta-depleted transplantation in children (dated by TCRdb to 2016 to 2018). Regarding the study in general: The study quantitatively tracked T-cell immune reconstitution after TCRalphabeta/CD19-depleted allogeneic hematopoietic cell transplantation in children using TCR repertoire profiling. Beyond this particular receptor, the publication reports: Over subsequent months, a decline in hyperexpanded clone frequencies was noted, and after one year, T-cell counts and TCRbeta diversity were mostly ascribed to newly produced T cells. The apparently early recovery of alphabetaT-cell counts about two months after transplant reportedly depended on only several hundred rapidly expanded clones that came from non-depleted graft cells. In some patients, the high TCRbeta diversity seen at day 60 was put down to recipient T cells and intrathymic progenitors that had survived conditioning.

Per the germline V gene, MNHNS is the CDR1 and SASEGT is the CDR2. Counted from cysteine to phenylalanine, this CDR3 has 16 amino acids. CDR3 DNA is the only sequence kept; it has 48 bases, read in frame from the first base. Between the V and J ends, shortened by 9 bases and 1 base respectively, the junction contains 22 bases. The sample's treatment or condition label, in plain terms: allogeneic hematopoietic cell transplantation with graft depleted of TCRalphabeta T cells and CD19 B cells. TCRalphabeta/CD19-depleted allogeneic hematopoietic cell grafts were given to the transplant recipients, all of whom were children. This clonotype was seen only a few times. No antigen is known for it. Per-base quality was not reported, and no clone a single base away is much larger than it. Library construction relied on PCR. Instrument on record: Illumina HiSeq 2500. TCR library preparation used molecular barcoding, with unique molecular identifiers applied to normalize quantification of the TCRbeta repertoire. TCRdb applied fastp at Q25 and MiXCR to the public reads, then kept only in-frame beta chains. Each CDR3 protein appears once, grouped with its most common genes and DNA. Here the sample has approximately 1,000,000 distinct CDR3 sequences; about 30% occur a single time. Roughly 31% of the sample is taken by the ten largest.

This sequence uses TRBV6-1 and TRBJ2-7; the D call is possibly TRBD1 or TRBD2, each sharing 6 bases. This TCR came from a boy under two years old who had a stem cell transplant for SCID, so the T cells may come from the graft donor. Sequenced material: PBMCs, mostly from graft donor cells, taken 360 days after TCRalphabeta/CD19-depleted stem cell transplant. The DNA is TGTGCCAGTTTGAACGGAGGGGGTTCCGTGTCCTACGAGCAGTACTTC. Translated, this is CASLNGGGSVSYEQYF.